What follows are 17 T cell receptor beta chains derived from one specimen sequenced in a study of shared clonotypes between healthy human individuals. Sequenced by immunoSEQ multiplex PCR; TCRdb stores in-frame clones only, minus some. The sample contains some 700,000 clones, 90% of which appear only once. The specimen sequenced was memory CD8+ T cells from PBMCs. The subset here: CD45RO+ cells pooled with CCR7-negative TemRA cells. These receptors were collected from a man between 18 and 35 years old in good health. Some clones in this sample may be carry-over from other donors' samples.

The CDR3 nucleotides read TGTGCCAGCAGTCCGGGACAGGGGGACTATGGCTACACCTTC. It translates to CASSPGQGDYGYTF. The chain is built from TRBV6-5 and TRBJ1-2, with 11 bases matching TRBD1. V lost 5 bases to trimming and J lost 3 bases; unmatched junction nucleotides: 2. The CDR3 length is 14 residues. Germline-derived CDR1 and CDR2 are MNHEY and SVGAGI.

The chain joins TRBV7-8 to TRBJ2-5; no reliable D call. This CDR3 contains 15 residues. Germline V gene lookup returns CDR1 SGHVS and CDR2 FQNEAQ. Trimming cost V 5 bases and J 2 bases, with 15 bases left between them. In DNA, the CDR3 is TGTGCCAGCAGCCAACCCGACATACTGCAAGAGACCCAGTACTTC. Amino acid sequence: CASSQPDILQETQYF. Drawing the rest from reference TRBV7-8 and TRBJ2-5, the complete variable domain is GAGVSQSPRYKVAKRGQDVALRCDPISGHVSLFWYQQALGQGPEFLTYFQNEAQLDKSGLPSDRFFAERPEGSVSTLKIQRTQQEDSAVYLCASSQPDILQETQYFGPGTRLLVL.

This chain links TRBV9 with TRBJ2-7; TRBD2 matches at 9 bases. With V trimmed by 3 bases and J by 0 bases, 13 bases remained unmatched. CDR1 SGDLS and CDR2 YYNGEE come from the germline V gene. This CDR3 spans 18 amino acids. The CDR3 bases are TGTGCCAGCAGCGATCCCGTCTCAGCGGGAGGTAACTCCTACGAGCAGTACTTC. Amino acid sequence: CASSDPVSAGGNSYEQYF.

The J gene is TRBJ1-1, the V gene TRBV6-5, with D unclear. Germline V gene sequence: CDR1 MNHEY, CDR2 SVGAGI. This CDR3 comprises 15 residues. V gave up 5 bases and J gave up 1 base, with 14 bases separating them. CDR3 in DNA: TGTGCCAGCAGTACTGACCCGGACGGGAACACTGAAGCTTTCTTT. Encoded protein: CASSTDPDGNTEAFF.

The chain employs TRBV2 and TRBJ2-2; perhaps TRBD2 as D (6 bases). V gave up 2 bases and J gave up 4 bases, with 14 bases separating them. Looked up from germline, CDR1 is SNHLY and CDR2 is FYNNEI. The CDR3 sequence is 16 residues long. The CDR3 sequence: CASSELSGVVTGELFF. CDR3 coding DNA: TGTGCCAGCAGTGAATTGTCGGGAGTGGTCACCGGGGAGCTGTTTTTT.

The chain has TRBV11-2 and TRBJ2-3; TRBD2 matches 9 bases. The trim removed 5 bases at V and 11 bases at J, leaving 14 bases unmatched. Germline V lookup: CDR1 SGHAT, CDR2 FQNNGV. The CDR3 length is 15 residues. CDR3 coding DNA: TGTGCCAGCAGCCGCGGGGGGGTAGCGGGAGCAAGGCAGTATTTT. Protein product: CASSRGGVAGARQYF.

This clone has just one count. The rearrangement uses TRBV6-5 and TRBJ2-1; no reliable D call. V shed 8 bases and J shed 5 bases, with 7 bases lying between them. CDR3 length: 11 residues. Germline loops: CDR1 MNHEY, CDR2 SVGAGI. CDR3 sequence reads: CASFPDNEQFF. CDR3 in DNA: TGTGCCAGCTTCCCCGACAATGAGCAGTTCTTC.

The chain carries TRBV7-9 and TRBJ2-3; TRBD2 matches 8 bases. J gave up 4 bases and V 2 bases, and 8 bases lay outside the gene matches. Per the germline V gene, CDR1 is SEHNR and CDR2 is FQNEAQ (reference sequence). This CDR3 has 16 residues. This chain's CDR3 is CASSLNSGIVSDTQYF. CDR3 nucleotides: TGTGCCAGCAGCTTAAATAGCGGGATCGTTTCAGATACGCAGTATTTT.

The CDR3 loop reads CASSAGTSGIETQYF. DNA for the CDR3: TGTGCCAGCAGCGCAGGGACTAGCGGGATTGAGACCCAGTACTTC. This rearrangement joins TRBV9 to TRBJ2-5, with 13 bases that match TRBD2. The length of the CDR3 is 15 residues. Germline V gene sequence: CDR1 SGDLS, CDR2 YYNGEE. V gave up 3 bases and J gave up 5 bases; unmatched junction bases: 4.

This chain uses TRBV6-6 with TRBJ1-3, with D possibly TRBD1 on 5 matching bases. Germline CDR1 MNHNY, CDR2 SVGAGI (reference sequence). Trimming shortened V by 8 bases and J by 13 bases, and 15 bases separated the two germline ends. This CDR3 region has 11 residues. The CDR3 is CASLDGTEIYF. The CDR3 region has the DNA TGTGCCAGCTTAGACGGGACTGAGATATATTTT.

The J gene is TRBJ1-1, the V gene TRBV29-1; D possibly corresponds to TRBD1 (5 bases). Trimming stripped 1 base from V and 1 base from J, with 10 bases between. CDR1 is SQVTM and CDR2 is ANQGSEA in the germline V gene. This CDR3 spans 14 amino acids. The CDR3 region is CSVEGYGGNTEAFF. The CDR3 nucleotides are TGCAGCGTTGAAGGGTATGGGGGGAACACTGAAGCTTTCTTT.

The chain employs TRBV27 and TRBJ2-1, with TRBD2 identical over 13 bases. CDR3 length: 16 amino acids. The junction had 10 bases not matched to a gene; V was cut back by 5 bases and J by 9 bases. Per germline, CDR1 MNHEY and CDR2 SMNVEV (reference sequence). The CDR3: CASSVLLAGGPGEQFF. CDR3 in DNA: TGTGCCAGCAGTGTCCTACTAGCGGGAGGGCCGGGTGAGCAGTTCTTC.

This clone has a handful of counts. The chain employs TRBV9 and TRBJ2-1; 8 nucleotides match TRBD2. CDR1 is SGDLS and CDR2 is YYNGEE in the germline V gene. The CDR3 runs to 15 residues. Trimming at V came to 5 bases and at J to 0 bases, leaving 4 bases not matched to a gene. CDR3 in DNA: TGTGCCAGCAGGGCCAGCGGGAGCTCCTACAATGAGCAGTTCTTC. It is translated as CASRASGSSYNEQFF.

This sequence joins TRBV27 and TRBJ2-7; perhaps TRBD2 as D (5 bases). Germline CDR1 MNHEY, CDR2 SMNVEV (reference sequence). Trimming left V 4 bases short and J 6 bases short, with 13 bases between. The CDR3 runs to 13 residues. In DNA form, the CDR3 reads TGTGCCAGCAGTTGGCGTGGAGGACGCGAGCAGTACTTC. It translates to CASSWRGGREQYF.

A few counts support this clone. The chain links TRBV5-1 to TRBJ2-7, with D tentatively TRBD2 (5 bases). Germline CDR1 reads SGHRS; CDR2 reads YFSETQ. The V gene lost 4 bases and the J gene lost 7 bases, with 9 bases spanning the gap. The CDR3 spans 11 residues. CDR3 coding DNA: TGCGCCAGCAGCCCCCCGGGGGAGCAGTACTTC. This gives the protein CASSPPGEQYF.

This clone was counted between two and nine times. V is TRBV6-5 and J is TRBJ2-2; D uncertain. The CDR3 has 11 residues. The V end was cut by 7 bases, the J end by 6 bases, with 6 bases between. Looked up from germline, CDR1 is MNHEY and CDR2 is SVGAGI. The CDR3 sequence: CASTKAGELFF. CDR3 DNA sequence: TGTGCCAGCACCAAGGCCGGGGAGCTGTTTTTT.

This chain joins TRBV29-1 and TRBJ2-1; TRBD2 matches 7 bases. The germline gives CDR1 SQVTM, CDR2 ANQGSEA. CDR3 length: 15 amino acids. V gave up 1 base and J gave up 7 bases; unmatched junction bases: 10. The DNA for the CDR3 is TGCAGCGTTGAAGGGACCGGGACTATAGGGAATGAGCAGTTCTTC. This sequence encodes CSVEGTGTIGNEQFF.